The 27 T cell receptor beta chains presented below share a single source sample, sequenced in a study of OX40 agonist ivuxolimab in advanced cancers. The protocol was immunoSEQ multiplex PCR, while the TCRdb copy is restricted to in-frame clones and leaves out a portion. The sample gives about 64,000 clones, around 80% of which show up once; just under 5% is in the top ten. Sequences were derived from CD4+ or CD8+ T cells sorted from blood, sampled in a trial of the OX40 agonist ivuxolimab. These receptors all stem from an adult with an advanced solid tumor such as melanoma, head and neck, liver or kidney cancer.

This chain links TRBV4-1 with TRBJ1-5, with unresolved D. The CDR3 sequence is 14 residues long. The germline CDR1 and CDR2 sequences are MGHRA and YSYEKL. V lost 0 bases to trimming and J lost 5 bases, with 8 bases between them. The CDR3 DNA reads TGCGCCAGCAGCCAAGAACAGTCCGATCAGCCCCAGCATTTT. It yields the protein CASSQEQSDQPQHF.

The genes are TRBV6-1 and TRBJ2-7, with 12 bases identical to TRBD2. This CDR3 is 15 amino acids long. V lost 4 bases to trimming and J lost 3 bases; unmatched junction nucleotides: 4. CDR1 and CDR2 from the germline V gene are MNHNS and SASEGT. DNA of the CDR3: TGTGCCAGCAGTGTTTTACTAGCGGGGGGCTACGAGCAGTACTTC. It yields the protein CASSVLLAGGYEQYF.

The rearrangement uses TRBV5-4 and TRBJ1-6; no reliable D call. This CDR3 is 13 amino acids long. V was cut by 0 bases and J by 14 bases, with 12 bases left in between. Germline loops: CDR1 SGHNT, CDR2 YYREEE (reference sequence). CDR3 loop: CASSLGGARALHF. CDR3 nucleotides: TGTGCCAGCAGCTTGGGCGGCGCCCGGGCCCTCCACTTT.

The chain has TRBV5-1 and TRBJ1-1; TRBD1 matches at 8 bases. The CDR3 spans 15 residues. The ends lost 1 base at V and 5 bases at J; junction bases unmatched: 7. The V gene's germline CDR1 is SGHRS and CDR2 YFSETQ. The CDR3 nucleotides are TGCGCCAGCAGCTTGTCCGGACAGGGAGGGACTGAAGCTTTCTTT. Its protein product is CASSLSGQGGTEAFF.

In this sample, this clone turned up once. This sequence joins TRBV5-1 and TRBJ2-3; D is unresolved. Trimming left V 1 base short and J 4 bases short, with 10 bases between. The CDR3 totals 14 residues. The V gene's germline CDR1 is SGHRS and CDR2 YFSETQ. CDR3 bases: TGCGCCAGCAGCTTGCTCCAGTCGGCAGATACGCAGTATTTT. It encodes CASSLLQSADTQYF.

The chain uses TRBV6-5 and TRBJ2-7; perhaps TRBD2 as D (7 bases). The V end lost 2 bases, the J end lost 3 bases, and 14 bases lay between the germline ends. The CDR3 extends over 15 amino acids. CDR1 and CDR2 from the germline V gene are MNHEY and SVGAGI. The DNA of the CDR3 is TGTGCCAGCAGTTACCAGGCAGGGGACTACTACGAGCAGTACTTC. Translation: CASSYQAGDYYEQYF.

The chain recombines TRBV11-1 with TRBJ1-2; the match to TRBD1 covers 9 bases. The V and J ends lost 3 bases and 11 bases, in that order; junction bases with no gene match: 7. CDR1 and CDR2 from the germline V gene are SGHAT and FQDESV (reference sequence). The CDR3 has 13 residues. The CDR3 is CASSFGGQGEYTF. The CDR3 nucleotides read TGTGCCAGCAGCTTCGGGGGACAGGGAGAATACACCTTC.

This chain connects TRBV6-5 to TRBJ1-2; D is possibly TRBD1 (5 bases). The CDR3 spans 14 residues. Germline CDR1 and CDR2: MNHEY and SVGAGI. Trimming took 2 bases from V and 1 from J, leaving 8 bases between them. CDR3 sequence reads: CASSYNRNNYGYTF. In DNA, the CDR3 is TGTGCCAGCAGTTACAACAGGAATAACTATGGCTACACCTTC.

V gene TRBV10-3 combines with J gene TRBJ2-5, with 9 nucleotides matching TRBD2. V lost 3 bases, J lost 3 bases, and 5 bases stayed unmatched. Germline CDR1 reads ENHRY; CDR2 reads SYGVKD. The CDR3 sequence is 15 residues long. DNA for the CDR3: TGTGCCATCAGTGACGACCTAGCGGGAAAAGAGACCCAGTACTTC. It codes for CAISDDLAGKETQYF.

This chain joins TRBV6-5 and TRBJ1-2; 7 bases match TRBD1. Germline V gene sequence: CDR1 MNHEY, CDR2 SVGAGI. The CDR3 runs to 15 residues. Losses at the gene ends were 1 base for V and 8 bases for J; bases not matched to a gene: 10. In DNA form, the CDR3 reads TGTGCCAGCAGTTACTTGACAGGGAGGGTTCAAGGCTACACCTTC. Encoded protein: CASSYLTGRVQGYTF.

The J gene is TRBJ2-5, the V gene TRBV5-1, with 13 bases that match TRBD2. The V gene's germline CDR1 is SGHRS and CDR2 YFSETQ. The CDR3 loop spans 15 amino acids. After removal of 0 bases from V and 5 bases from J, the junction contained 1 base not matched to a gene. The CDR3 nucleotides are TGCGCCAGCAGCTTGGGGACTAGCGGGGGCGAGACCCAGTACTTC. It is translated as CASSLGTSGGETQYF.

V and J are TRBV13 and TRBJ1-1; 7 bases are a match to TRBD1. Germline CDR1 is PRHDT and CDR2 is FYEKMQ (reference sequence). The length of the CDR3 is 15 residues. Trimming cost V 5 bases and J 5 bases; bases outside gene matches: 11. DNA for the CDR3: TGTGCCAGCAGCATACACTCGGACAGGACTACTGAAGCTTTCTTT. Residues: CASSIHSDRTTEAFF.

The chain combines TRBV5-8 with TRBJ2-7; weak D call: TRBD1 (6 bases). Germline lookup yields CDR1 SGHTS and CDR2 YDEGEE. This CDR3 region has 14 residues. Trimming cost V 0 bases and J 4 bases, with 11 bases left between them. The CDR3 region is CASSLGGQLYEQYF. CDR3 nucleotide sequence: TGTGCCAGCAGCTTGGGGGGACAACTATACGAGCAGTACTTC.

This clone was seen once. V is TRBV30 and J is TRBJ2-2; D unclear. V was pared by 0 bases and J by 2 bases, with 13 bases between. The CDR3 has 16 residues. The germline gives CDR1 GTSNPN, CDR2 SVGIG (reference sequence). The DNA for the CDR3 is TGTGCCTGGAGTGTAAAAACTACCTCAAACACCGGGGAGCTGTTTTTT. It translates to CAWSVKTTSNTGELFF.

The CDR3 bases are TGTGCCAGTAGTATAGGGGGACAGGGGGCTGAAAAACTGTTTTTT. Protein: CASSIGGQGAEKLFF. The V call is TRBV19, the J call TRBJ1-4, with 12 bases that match TRBD1. The CDR3 totals 15 residues. The trim removed 1 base at V and 7 bases at J, leaving 1 base unmatched. The germline V gene encodes CDR1 LNHDA and CDR2 SQIVND (reference sequence).

The chain recombines TRBV11-1 with TRBJ1-2, with D unresolved. CDR3 length: 13 amino acids. Trimming took off 8 bases at V and 0 bases at J, with 10 bases between the two ends. Germline V lookup: CDR1 SGHAT, CDR2 FQDESV (reference sequence). The CDR3 is CASGADPNYGYTF. The CDR3 DNA reads TGTGCCAGCGGTGCCGACCCTAACTATGGCTACACCTTC.

This clone turned up a few times. CDR3 protein: CAISESRGLNSPLHF. As DNA, the CDR3 is TGTGCCATCAGTGAGTCAAGAGGGTTGAATTCACCCCTCCACTTT. This chain joins TRBV10-3 and TRBJ1-6; D unresolved. The CDR3 consists of 15 residues. CDR1 ENHRY and CDR2 SYGVKD come from the germline V gene. The germline V and J ends were trimmed by 0 bases and 7 bases, with 10 bases remaining between them.

V is TRBV5-4 and J is TRBJ1-2; 7 bases match TRBD1. The CDR3 spans 15 residues. Germline V CDR1 and CDR2: SGHNT, YYREEE (reference sequence). V shed 0 bases and J 13 bases; nucleotides not matched to a gene: 15. CDR3 DNA sequence: TGTGCCAGCAGCTTGGGGACAGGCCCACTATTTGTTGGCACCTTC. This gives the protein CASSLGTGPLFVGTF.

V gene TRBV27 combines with J gene TRBJ1-1; no firm D call. The CDR3 extends over 13 amino acids. The germline V and J ends were trimmed by 4 bases and 9 bases, with 15 bases remaining between them. Germline values: CDR1 MNHEY, CDR2 SMNVEV (reference sequence). In DNA form, the CDR3 reads TGTGCCAGCAGTTGGACCACTCTTGGGAAAGCTTTCTTT. Residues: CASSWTTLGKAFF.

This clone appeared once. The chain carries TRBV5-4 and TRBJ2-1; 10 bases align to TRBD2. CDR3 length equals 15 residues. V lost 3 bases to trimming and J lost 5 bases; unmatched junction nucleotides: 5. Germline V gene data show CDR1 as SGHNT and CDR2 as YYREEE (reference sequence). The CDR3 DNA sequence: TGTGCCAGCAGCTGGGTGCTAGCGGGGGACAATGAGCAGTTCTTC. This translates into CASSWVLAGDNEQFF.

The gene calls are TRBV30 and TRBJ1-5; tentatively, D is TRBD1 (6 bases). The V end was cut by 2 bases, the J end by 7 bases, with 15 bases between. The CDR3 sequence is 14 residues long. Germline assignment: CDR1 GTSNPN and CDR2 SVGIG (reference sequence). Written as DNA, the CDR3 is TGTGCCTGGAGTTTACAGGGTTACGGGCAGCCCCAGCATTTT. As protein: CAWSLQGYGQPQHF.

The chain employs TRBV7-6 and TRBJ2-7; D remains ambiguous. CDR1 is SGHVS, CDR2 FNYEAQ, per germline. Trimming cost V 4 bases and J 6 bases, with 7 bases left between them. This CDR3 region has 11 residues. CDR3 nucleotides: TGTGCCAGCAGCTCCCAAGGCGAGCAGTACTTC. It is translated as CASSSQGEQYF.

This chain connects TRBV7-9 to TRBJ2-5; the D is unclear. With 5 bases removed from V and 4 bases from J, the gap between germline ends came to 11 bases. From germline, CDR1 is SEHNR and CDR2 FQNEAQ (reference sequence). The CDR3 has 13 amino acids. The CDR3 protein is CASSIPPTETQYF. The CDR3, as DNA: TGTGCCAGCAGCATCCCCCCCACAGAGACCCAGTACTTC.

The CDR3 DNA follows: TGCAGCGTTGGTTCAGGGTTAAATGCGGATACGCAGTATTTT. Translated: CSVGSGLNADTQYF. The chain links TRBV29-1 to TRBJ2-3, with D tentatively TRBD1 (5 bases). Germline V CDR1 and CDR2: SQVTM, ANQGSEA. The CDR3 is made up of 14 amino acids. V lost 4 bases and J lost 6, with 17 bases in between.

This chain uses TRBV29-1 with TRBJ1-3; D is unclear. V lost 5 bases to trimming and J lost 1 base, with 6 bases between them. CDR3 length equals 12 residues. Germline assignment: CDR1 SQVTM and CDR2 ANQGSEA. The CDR3 sequence is CSVSFSGNTIYF. The CDR3 DNA reads TGCAGCGTTTCATTTTCTGGAAACACCATATATTTT.

There are a few counts of this clone. The chain recombines TRBV7-9 with TRBJ2-2; TRBD1 matches 9 bases. Looked up from germline, CDR1 is SEHNR and CDR2 is FQNEAQ (reference sequence). This CDR3 region has 15 residues. Germline trimming cut 1 base from V and 3 bases from J; bases unmatched to any gene: 0. CDR3 bases: TGTGCCAGCAGCTTAGGACAGGGGGACACCGGGGAGCTGTTTTTT. Encoded protein: CASSLGQGDTGELFF.

This sequence joins TRBV21-1 and TRBJ1-3. TRBV21-1 is flagged as a pseudogene. The CDR3 sequence is 13 residues long. The CDR3 sequence: CASSRGSGNTIYF. CDR3 bases: TGTGCCAGCAGCCGGGGGTCTGGAAACACCATATATTTT.